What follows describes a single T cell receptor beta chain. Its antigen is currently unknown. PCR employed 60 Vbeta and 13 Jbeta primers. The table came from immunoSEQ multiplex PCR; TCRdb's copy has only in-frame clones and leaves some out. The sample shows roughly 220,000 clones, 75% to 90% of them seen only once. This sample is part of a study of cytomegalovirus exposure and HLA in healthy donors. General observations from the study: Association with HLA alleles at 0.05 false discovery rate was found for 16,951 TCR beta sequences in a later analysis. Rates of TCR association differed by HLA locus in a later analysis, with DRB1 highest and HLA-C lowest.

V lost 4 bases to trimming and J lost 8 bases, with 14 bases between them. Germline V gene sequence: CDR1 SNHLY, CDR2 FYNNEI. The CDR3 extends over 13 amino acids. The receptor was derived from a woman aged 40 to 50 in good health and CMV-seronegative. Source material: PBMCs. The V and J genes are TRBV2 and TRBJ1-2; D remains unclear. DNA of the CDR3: TGTGCCAGCAGTGTGTCGGACTACCGAGGCTACACCTTC. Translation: CASSVSDYRGYTF.